This record looks at one T cell receptor beta chain sequence and its context. As yet, its antigen is unknown. These data belong to a study of shared clonotypes between healthy human individuals. Whole-study results and caveats: In having few donors, the study represented limited genetic and exposure-history diversity.

Germline CDR1 is SGHRS and CDR2 is YFSETQ. V lost 4 bases to trimming and J lost 4 bases, with 14 bases between them. The CDR3 runs 14 residues. Clones were sequenced by immunoSEQ multiplex PCR, and TCRdb holds only the in-frame ones, with some missing. The sample yields roughly 2.2 million clones, 85% to 95% seen once. Specimen: naive CD4+ T cells from PBMCs. Subset noted: CD45RA+ positively selected. The source is a young man in good health. Some clones in this sample may be carry-over from other donors' samples. The chain employs TRBV5-1 and TRBJ1-2, with D uncertain. Written as DNA, the CDR3 is TGCGCCAGCAGCCCGGATCCGGTACTCTATGGCTACACCTTC. Residues: CASSPDPVLYGYTF. Variable domain in full (rest from reference TRBV5-1 and TRBJ1-2): KAGVTQTPRYLIKTRGQQVTLSCSPISGHRSVSWYQQTPGQGLQFLFEYFSETQRNKGNFPGRFSGRQFSNSRSEMNVSTLELGDSALYLCASSPDPVLYGYTFGSGTRLTVV.